A selection of T cell receptor beta chains follows, all from one sample in a study of blood T cell repertoires in COVID-19. Sequenced by immunoSEQ multiplex PCR; TCRdb stores in-frame clones only, minus some. The data hold 260,000 or so clones, with under 90% observed a single time. Sequencing was carried out using PBMCs or T cells enriched from blood (not recorded which). All receptors derive from a young man who had recovered from COVID-19. Both conserved end residues are part of each CDR3. D genes are given only for firm matches. Clone size is given for some rows only: seen once, a few or many times, or a class if the clone is expanded.

d_gene: NA
j_gene: TRBJ1-1
abundance: NA
v_gene: TRBV7-9
CDR3nt: TGTGCCAGCAGCTTCGACCGGGGGAGCACTGAAGCTTTCTTT
CDR3aa: CASSFDRGSTEAFF

d_gene: TRBD2
j_gene: TRBJ2-7
abundance: NA
v_gene: TRBV19
CDR3nt: TGTGCCAGCACCGGACTAGCGGGGGGCTCCTACGAGCAGTACTTC
CDR3aa: CASTGLAGGSYEQYF

d_gene: NA
j_gene: TRBJ2-7
abundance: NA
v_gene: TRBV2
CDR3nt: TGTGCCAGCAGTCAGTACGGAGCGGCATACTTC
CDR3aa: CASSQYGAAYF

d_gene: NA
j_gene: TRBJ1-5
abundance: NA
v_gene: TRBV19
CDR3nt: TGTGCCAGTAGTATAGTGGGGCGAAGTGGCAATCAGCCCCAGCATTTT
CDR3aa: CASSIVGRSGNQPQHF

d_gene: TRBD1
j_gene: TRBJ1-2
abundance: NA
v_gene: TRBV30
CDR3nt: TGTGCCTGGGGAGAGGGACAGTACGCGGGCTACACCTTC
CDR3aa: CAWGEGQYAGYTF

d_gene: NA
j_gene: TRBJ1-2
abundance: NA
v_gene: TRBV6-5
CDR3nt: TGTGCCAGCAGCCCAACACCGCCGGGCTATGGCTACACCTTC
CDR3aa: CASSPTPPGYGYTF

d_gene: TRBD2
j_gene: TRBJ2-2
abundance: NA
v_gene: TRBV24-1
CDR3nt: TGTGCCACCAGTGATCCCCTAGCGGGAAGCACCGGGGAGCTGTTTTTT
CDR3aa: CATSDPLAGSTGELFF

d_gene: TRBD2
j_gene: TRBJ2-1
abundance: NA
v_gene: TRBV11-2
CDR3nt: TGTGCCAGCAGCGGGTTACTCGGGACTAGCGGGAGGGAAGAGCAGTTCTTC
CDR3aa: CASSGLLGTSGREEQFF

d_gene: TRBD1
j_gene: TRBJ2-5
abundance: NA
v_gene: TRBV25-1
CDR3nt: TGTGCCAGCAGTGAAGGGACAGGGTACACCCAGTACTTC
CDR3aa: CASSEGTGYTQYF

d_gene: NA
j_gene: TRBJ2-1
abundance: NA
v_gene: TRBV4-1
CDR3nt: TGCGCCAGCAGCCTTCCCCCTAGCGACTCCTACAATGAGCAGTTCTTC
CDR3aa: CASSLPPSDSYNEQFF

d_gene: NA
j_gene: TRBJ2-5
abundance: NA
v_gene: TRBV5-4
CDR3nt: TGTGCCAGCAGCTTGATGGGCGGGGGCGGAGAGACCCAGTACTTC
CDR3aa: CASSLMGGGGETQYF

d_gene: NA
j_gene: TRBJ1-1
abundance: NA
v_gene: TRBV19
CDR3nt: TGTGCCAGTAGTATAGGCCCCCCGGGGGGCGTCACTGAAGCTTTCTTT
CDR3aa: CASSIGPPGGVTEAFF

d_gene: TRBD1
j_gene: TRBJ1-5
abundance: NA
v_gene: TRBV10-3
CDR3nt: TGTGCCATCAGTACAGACAGGGAGGAGATTCAGCCCCAGCATTTT
CDR3aa: CAISTDREEIQPQHF

d_gene: TRBD1
j_gene: TRBJ2-7
abundance: NA
v_gene: TRBV18
CDR3nt: TGTGCCAGCTCACCCCAAACCGGGACAGAATCTCCCCCCCAGTACTTC
CDR3aa: CASSPQTGTESPPQYF

d_gene: NA
j_gene: TRBJ2-5
abundance: NA
v_gene: TRBV7-9
CDR3nt: TGTGCCAGCAGCCCGGGTGTGGCGACGGAGACCCAGTACTTC
CDR3aa: CASSPGVATETQYF

d_gene: TRBD2
j_gene: TRBJ2-2
abundance: NA
v_gene: TRBV4-2
CDR3nt: TGTGCCAGCAGCCAAGTCACACTAGCGGGGGGTAACACCGGGGAGCTGTTTTTT
CDR3aa: CASSQVTLAGGNTGELFF

d_gene: NA
j_gene: TRBJ1-2
abundance: NA
v_gene: TRBV29-1
CDR3nt: TGCAGCGTTGAAGATAGAGCCAGGGTGAGATCGGGCTACACCTTC
CDR3aa: CSVEDRARVRSGYTF

d_gene: TRBD2
j_gene: TRBJ2-1
abundance: once
v_gene: TRBV7-2
CDR3nt: TGTGCCAGCAGCTCTAGCGGGGGAGGGGGGCATGAGCAGTTCTTC
CDR3aa: CASSSSGGGGHEQFF

d_gene: NA
j_gene: TRBJ1-1
abundance: NA
v_gene: TRBV2
CDR3nt: TGTGCCAGCAGTGAAGCGCTTGGATGGACAGAAGCTTTCTTT
CDR3aa: CASSEALGWTEAFF

d_gene: NA
j_gene: TRBJ2-5
abundance: NA
v_gene: TRBV20-1
CDR3nt: TGCAGGGGAGAAGGAGAGACCCAGTACTTC
CDR3aa: CRGEGETQYF

d_gene: TRBD2
j_gene: TRBJ2-5
abundance: NA
v_gene: TRBV7-9
CDR3nt: TGTGCCAGCAGCTCTAACATAGCGGGGGGACAACTACGCGAGACCCAGTACTTC
CDR3aa: CASSSNIAGGQLRETQYF

d_gene: TRBD1
j_gene: TRBJ1-6
abundance: NA
v_gene: TRBV2
CDR3nt: TGTGCCACCAGGGGGACTGCCAGCTCACCCCTCCACTTT
CDR3aa: CATRGTASSPLHF

d_gene: NA
j_gene: TRBJ1-1
abundance: NA
v_gene: TRBV2
CDR3nt: TGTGCCAGCAGTGAAACACCTGAAGCTTTCTTT
CDR3aa: CASSETPEAFF

d_gene: TRBD2
j_gene: TRBJ2-5
abundance: NA
v_gene: TRBV7-9
CDR3nt: TGTGCCAGCAGCCTCGGGGGACTAGCCAGGGAGACCCAGTACTTC
CDR3aa: CASSLGGLARETQYF

d_gene: TRBD1
j_gene: TRBJ1-3
abundance: NA
v_gene: TRBV5-6
CDR3nt: TGTGCCAGCAGCTGGGGACAGGAGTTGAACACCATATATTTT
CDR3aa: CASSWGQELNTIYF

d_gene: TRBD1
j_gene: TRBJ2-2
abundance: NA
v_gene: TRBV27
CDR3nt: TGTGCCAGCAGTTTTGCAGGGGGCACCGGGGAGCTGTTTTTT
CDR3aa: CASSFAGGTGELFF

d_gene: NA
j_gene: TRBJ2-2
abundance: NA
v_gene: TRBV5-5
CDR3nt: TGTGCCAGCAGTTCAGGGGACACCGGGGAGCTGTTTTTT
CDR3aa: CASSSGDTGELFF

d_gene: NA
j_gene: TRBJ1-6
abundance: NA
v_gene: TRBV9
CDR3nt: TGTGCCAGCAGCGCCAGGGGACCTAATTCACCCCTCCACTTT
CDR3aa: CASSARGPNSPLHF

d_gene: NA
j_gene: TRBJ2-1
abundance: once
v_gene: TRBV15
CDR3nt: TGTGCCACCAGCAGAACTTCCAACAGGGCTGATGAGCAGTTCTTC
CDR3aa: CATSRTSNRADEQFF

d_gene: TRBD1
j_gene: TRBJ2-1
abundance: once
v_gene: TRBV10-1
CDR3nt: TGCGCCAGCAGTGAGGGTAGGGGGCGGAACAATGAGCAGTTCTTC
CDR3aa: CASSEGRGRNNEQFF

d_gene: TRBD1
j_gene: TRBJ2-2
abundance: NA
v_gene: TRBV5-4
CDR3nt: TGTGCCAGCAGCCCGGGACAGGGGAACACCGGGGAGCTGTTTTTT
CDR3aa: CASSPGQGNTGELFF

d_gene: NA
j_gene: TRBJ2-2
abundance: NA
v_gene: TRBV3-1/TRBV3-2
CDR3nt: TGTGCCAGCAGTTTCGGGTCCCACACCGGGGAGCTGTTTTTT
CDR3aa: CASSFGSHTGELFF

d_gene: NA
j_gene: TRBJ1-1
abundance: NA
v_gene: TRBV5-1
CDR3nt: TGCGCCAGCAGCTTGGCCGGGGGGGTAGCCACTGAAGCTTTCTTT
CDR3aa: CASSLAGGVATEAFF

d_gene: NA
j_gene: TRBJ2-7
abundance: NA
v_gene: TRBV7-8
CDR3nt: TGTGCCAGCAGCTTAACAGGTTACGAGCAGTACTTC
CDR3aa: CASSLTGYEQYF

d_gene: NA
j_gene: TRBJ1-6
abundance: NA
v_gene: TRBV7-8
CDR3nt: TGTGCCAGCAGCCACGACAGGAGAAATTCACCCCTCCACTTT
CDR3aa: CASSHDRRNSPLHF

d_gene: NA
j_gene: TRBJ1-2
abundance: few
v_gene: TRBV27
CDR3nt: TGTGCCAGCAGTTCAGACCTTCAGATAGCCGATGGCTACACCTTC
CDR3aa: CASSSDLQIADGYTF

d_gene: TRBD2
j_gene: TRBJ2-3
abundance: NA
v_gene: TRBV6-4
CDR3nt: TGTGCCAGCAGTGAGCGCACTAGCGGGGCAGATACGCAGTATTTT
CDR3aa: CASSERTSGADTQYF

d_gene: NA
j_gene: TRBJ2-4
abundance: NA
v_gene: TRBV2
CDR3nt: TGTGCCAGCAGTGAGGGCTGGGGCATAGCCAAAAACATTCAGTACTTC
CDR3aa: CASSEGWGIAKNIQYF

d_gene: NA
j_gene: TRBJ1-3
abundance: NA
v_gene: TRBV3-1/TRBV3-2
CDR3nt: TGTGCCAGCAGCCAAATACAGGGAATGGGAAACACCATATATTTT
CDR3aa: CASSQIQGMGNTIYF

d_gene: NA
j_gene: TRBJ2-1
abundance: once
v_gene: TRBV5-5
CDR3nt: TGTGCCAGCAGCTTGGGGACATTCTCCTACAATGAGCAGTTCTTC
CDR3aa: CASSLGTFSYNEQFF

d_gene: TRBD2
j_gene: TRBJ2-7
abundance: NA
v_gene: TRBV4-1
CDR3nt: TGCGCCAGCAGCCAAGCACTAGCGGGAGTACCCTACGAGCAGTACTTC
CDR3aa: CASSQALAGVPYEQYF

d_gene: NA
j_gene: TRBJ1-1
abundance: NA
v_gene: TRBV4-2
CDR3nt: TGTGCCAGCAAGCGCGGAGAGTACACTGAAGCTTTCTTT
CDR3aa: CASKRGEYTEAFF

d_gene: TRBD1
j_gene: TRBJ2-7
abundance: few
v_gene: TRBV11-2
CDR3nt: TGTGCCAGCAGCTTCGACAGGGGGCACTACGAGCAGTACTTC
CDR3aa: CASSFDRGHYEQYF

d_gene: TRBD1
j_gene: TRBJ2-2
abundance: NA
v_gene: TRBV2
CDR3nt: TGTGCCAGCAGGGGACGACAGGGAGTGCCGAACACCGGGGAGCTGTTTTTT
CDR3aa: CASRGRQGVPNTGELFF

d_gene: NA
j_gene: TRBJ1-2
abundance: NA
v_gene: TRBV7-9
CDR3nt: TGTGCCAGCAGCTTAGGAAACAGGGACGGCTACACCTTC
CDR3aa: CASSLGNRDGYTF

d_gene: TRBD2
j_gene: TRBJ2-5
abundance: NA
v_gene: TRBV5-4
CDR3nt: TGTGCCAGCAGCTTGAAAGCGGGAGTCCCCCAAGAGACCCAGTACTTC
CDR3aa: CASSLKAGVPQETQYF

d_gene: TRBD1
j_gene: TRBJ2-4
abundance: NA
v_gene: TRBV28
CDR3nt: TGTGCCAGCATCGGGACAGGGATGGGAAACATTCAGTACTTC
CDR3aa: CASIGTGMGNIQYF

d_gene: NA
j_gene: TRBJ2-7
abundance: NA
v_gene: TRBV24-1
CDR3nt: TGTGCCACCAGTGATTCCTACTCCTACGAGCAGTACTTC
CDR3aa: CATSDSYSYEQYF

d_gene: NA
j_gene: TRBJ1-5
abundance: NA
v_gene: TRBV30
CDR3nt: TGTGCCTGGAGTGTCTACGGTAGCAATCAGCCCCAGCATTTT
CDR3aa: CAWSVYGSNQPQHF

d_gene: TRBD2
j_gene: TRBJ2-1
abundance: NA
v_gene: TRBV6-4
CDR3nt: TGTGCCAGCAGTGGGATCCTGACTAGCGGGGGGGCGACTGAGCAGTTCTTC
CDR3aa: CASSGILTSGGATEQFF

d_gene: NA
j_gene: TRBJ2-7
abundance: once
v_gene: TRBV11-3
CDR3nt: TGTGCCAGCAGCCCCCCCGGTGCAGGGGCCTACGAGCAGTACTTC
CDR3aa: CASSPPGAGAYEQYF

d_gene: TRBD2
j_gene: TRBJ2-1
abundance: NA
v_gene: TRBV28
CDR3nt: TGTGCCAGCAGTTTAGCGGGAGTTCAGTTCTTC
CDR3aa: CASSLAGVQFF

d_gene: TRBD2
j_gene: TRBJ2-1
abundance: NA
v_gene: TRBV14
CDR3nt: TGTGCCAGCAGCCGTCGCGGACTAGCGGGGGTGAATGAGCAGTTCTTC
CDR3aa: CASSRRGLAGVNEQFF